One T cell receptor beta chain is described in this entry. Its antigen is still unknown. The junction departs from germline at one end; a sequencing error may be responsible. Amplified TCR beta CDR3 regions came from RNA transcripts. HTBI primers were used for first-round RT-PCR of the TCR CDR3. Each CDR3 protein is one row after TCRdb ran MiXCR on the multiplex PCR reads. The top ten hold less than 40% of the sample, which has 700,000 to 850,000 distinct CDR3 sequences, about 35% seen once. The hyperthyroidism was newly diagnosed and had lasted under 2 months; the patients were aged 18 to 65. Germline V gives CDR1 SGHAT, CDR2 FQNNGV. This CDR3 has 16 amino acids. The data originate from a study of T cells in Graves' hyperthyroidism and ophthalmopathy. Study-level information: Peripheral blood collection took place at initial diagnosis, before any treatment.

General study points: Most thyroid clonotypes expanded above 0.001 appeared in blood too. From stable hyperthyroidism, ophthalmopathy was set apart by a 13 V-J model.

This clonotype originated in a woman aged 40 to 50 with Graves' hyperthyroidism. The sample taken for sequencing was blood. The rearrangement uses TRBV11-2 and TRBJ2-7; D is possibly TRBD2 (5 bases). Here the CDR3 reads CAGSSYPRGSGYEQYF. The CDR3 DNA reads TGTGCCGGCAGCTCCTATCCCCGGGGAAGTGGATACGAGCAGTACTTC.